Presented here are 29 T cell receptor beta chains from one specimen sequenced in a study of shared clonotypes between healthy human individuals. TCRdb keeps only in-frame clones here, not all; method: immunoSEQ multiplex PCR. The table lists around 2,100,000 clones, over 85% of them singletons. CD45RO-negative, CCR7-positively selected cells formed the naive CD8 fraction, excluding terminally differentiated effector memory CD45RA+ cells. Sequencing used naive CD8+ T cells sorted from blood. The origin of the receptors is a man younger than 35 in good health.

The CDR3 bases are TGTGCCAGCAGCTTCCGGATGAACACCGGGGAGCTGTTTTTT. It translates to CASSFRMNTGELFF. This sequence joins TRBV7-6 and TRBJ2-2; unclear D gene. This CDR3 contains 14 residues. Germline-derived CDR1 and CDR2 are SGHVS and FNYEAQ. Trimming removed 3 bases from V and 1 base from J, with 6 bases in between.

The J gene is TRBJ2-7, the V gene TRBV5-4; D is ambiguous. The ends were cut back, 2 bases at V and 3 bases at J, with 9 bases in the middle. The germline V gene encodes CDR1 SGHNT and CDR2 YYREEE (reference sequence). This CDR3 spans 13 amino acids. CDR3 in DNA: TGTGCCAGCAGCTTTGACGAACACTACGAGCAGTACTTC. As protein: CASSFDEHYEQYF.

V usage is TRBV6-5 and J usage is TRBJ2-1; D perhaps matches TRBD2 (5 bases). Per germline, CDR1 MNHEY and CDR2 SVGAGI. V was clipped by 5 bases and J by 10 bases, with 12 bases between them. The CDR3 sequence is 12 residues long. CDR3 protein: CASSPTSVEQFF. In DNA, the CDR3 is TGTGCCAGCAGTCCAACTAGTGTCGAGCAGTTCTTC.

V usage is TRBV9 and J usage is TRBJ1-3; TRBD1 agrees at 7 bases. Trimming cost V 4 bases and J 0 bases; bases outside gene matches: 7. The CDR3 spans 16 residues. Germline V gene lookup returns CDR1 SGDLS and CDR2 YYNGEE. CDR3 bases: TGTGCCAGCAGCCCACGGACAGGCAGCTCTGGAAACACCATATATTTT. This codes for CASSPRTGSSGNTIYF.

Details on this clone: At one end the junction does not follow the germline gene, possibly because of a read error. This chain joins TRBV5-6 and TRBJ2-7; D may be TRBD2 (5 bases). The V gene's germline CDR1 is SGHDT and CDR2 YYEEEE. The CDR3 has 16 amino acids. The DNA of the CDR3 is TGTGCCAGCAGCTTGGCCGCTGGACTCCGGTCCTTCGAGCAGTACTTC. Protein: CASSLAAGLRSFEQYF.

This clone showed up just once. J is TRBJ2-7 and V is TRBV6-1; TRBD1 matches at 9 bases. Germline V gives CDR1 MNHNS, CDR2 SASEGT. V shed 4 bases and J 1 base; nucleotides not matched to a gene: 2. This CDR3 region has 14 residues. The CDR3 DNA reads as TGTGCCAGCAGTGCTGACAGGGGGTCCTACGAGCAGTACTTC. Translating gives CASSADRGSYEQYF.

V gene TRBV6-5 combines with J gene TRBJ1-1; D remains ambiguous. The ends were cut back, 3 bases at V and 3 bases at J, with 11 bases in the middle. Per the germline V gene, CDR1 is MNHEY and CDR2 is SVGAGI. This CDR3 spans 14 amino acids. CDR3 region: CASSYMLGHTEAFF. The CDR3 DNA follows: TGTGCCAGCAGTTATATGTTAGGGCACACTGAAGCTTTCTTT.

Regarding this clone: The sample has other DNA sequences that encode this CDR3 too. The J gene is TRBJ1-1, the V gene TRBV19; D unclear. The CDR3 length is 13 residues. From germline, CDR1 is LNHDA and CDR2 SQIVND (reference sequence). Trimming took off 6 bases at V and 4 bases at J, with 12 bases between the two ends. As DNA, the CDR3 is TGTGCCAGTAGCATCCCTGGGCTCACTGAAGCTTTCTTT. Translated: CASSIPGLTEAFF.

The rearrangement uses TRBV7-9 and TRBJ2-7, with D perhaps matching TRBD2 (5 bases). Germline V gene lookup returns CDR1 SEHNR and CDR2 FQNEAQ (reference sequence). The CDR3 is 16 residues long. V was cut by 4 bases and J by 1 base, with 17 bases left in between. The CDR3 nucleotides are TGTGCCAGCAGCTCATTCGGGGTGGATACTTCCTACGAGCAGTACTTC. This translates into CASSSFGVDTSYEQYF.

This rearrangement joins TRBV7-9 to TRBJ1-1, with D unclear. CDR1 is SEHNR, CDR2 FQNEAQ, per germline (reference sequence). The CDR3 contains 11 residues. Deletions cut 3 bases from V and 8 bases from J, with 7 bases between. The DNA for the CDR3 is TGTGCCAGCAGCTTCCCCGACGAAGCTTTCTTT. Translation: CASSFPDEAFF.

The chain is built from TRBV5-1 and TRBJ2-7; no clear D gene. V was shortened by 0 bases and J by 6 bases, with 16 bases between the two germline ends. CDR1 is SGHRS, CDR2 YFSETQ, per germline. CDR3 length: 15 residues. CDR3 DNA: TGCGCCAGCAGCTTGGATGGATTTAATCCCTCCGAGCAGTACTTC. This codes for CASSLDGFNPSEQYF.

CDR3 bases: TGTGCCAGCAGCGATTATACAGGGGCCACTAATGAAAAACTGTTTTTT. As protein: CASSDYTGATNEKLFF. The gene calls are TRBV9 and TRBJ1-4; 7 nucleotides align to TRBD1. V lost 3 bases, J lost 2 bases, and 7 bases stayed unmatched. The CDR3 runs to 16 residues. Germline CDR1 and CDR2: SGDLS and YYNGEE.

This clone was seen a single time. The V gene is TRBV19, the J gene TRBJ1-5; 10 nucleotides align to TRBD1. After removal of 8 bases from V and 6 bases from J, the junction contained 13 bases not matched to a gene. CDR1 LNHDA and CDR2 SQIVND come from the germline V gene (reference sequence). The length of the CDR3 is 16 residues. For the CDR3, the DNA is TGTGCCAGTTACTTGACAGGGGGCGCATCGGGTCAGCCCCAGCATTTT. This translates into CASYLTGGASGQPQHF.

This chain uses TRBV6-5 with TRBJ1-1; D remains unclear. V gave up 3 bases and J gave up 4 bases, with 12 bases separating them. The length of the CDR3 is 14 residues. Per the germline V gene, CDR1 is MNHEY and CDR2 is SVGAGI. The DNA of the CDR3 is TGTGCCAGCAGTTATAGGCCAGAATCCACTGAAGCTTTCTTT. Translation gives CASSYRPESTEAFF.

This clone was recorded once. The chain uses TRBV5-1 and TRBJ2-1, with 13 bases fitting TRBD2. Germline-derived CDR1 and CDR2 are SGHRS and YFSETQ. Trimming cost V 5 bases and J 7 bases; bases outside gene matches: 3. CDR3 size: 14 residues. The CDR3 coding sequence is TGCGCCAGCAGTACTAGCGGGGGGGCGAATGAGCAGTTCTTC. Amino acid sequence: CASSTSGGANEQFF.

The count of this clone is one. The chain uses TRBV6-5 and TRBJ2-1, with D uncertain. The ends were cut back, 6 bases at V and 7 bases at J, with 13 bases in the middle. The germline gives CDR1 MNHEY, CDR2 SVGAGI. CDR3 size: 13 residues. In nucleotides, the CDR3 is TGTGCCAGCAGCCACGGTATAGGGAATGAGCAGTTCTTC. It codes for CASSHGIGNEQFF.

V gene TRBV4-2 combines with J gene TRBJ1-1; no definite D call. CDR3 length: 14 amino acids. The V and J ends lost 4 bases and 2 bases respectively, with 11 bases between them. Germline values: CDR1 LGHNA, CDR2 YNFKEQ. The CDR3 sequence is CASSPRNQNTEAFF. The CDR3 DNA follows: TGTGCCAGCAGCCCTAGGAATCAAAACACTGAAGCTTTCTTT.

V is TRBV4-3 and J is TRBJ2-7; D is possibly TRBD2 (7 bases). Germline V gene sequence: CDR1 LGHNA, CDR2 YSLEER. The CDR3 runs 15 residues. V lost 0 bases to trimming and J lost 4 bases, with 13 bases between them. CDR3 loop: CASSQDSRGGYEQYF. CDR3 nucleotide sequence: TGCGCCAGCAGCCAAGATTCCAGGGGAGGGTACGAGCAGTACTTC.

The chain is built from TRBV11-2 and TRBJ2-5; 13 bases agree with TRBD2. Unmatched junction bases numbered 3, after V lost 3 bases and J lost 5 bases. There are 15 residues in the CDR3. Looked up from germline, CDR1 is SGHAT and CDR2 is FQNNGV. CDR3 amino acids: CASSLTSGGLETQYF. The CDR3 DNA is TGTGCCAGCAGCTTGACTAGCGGGGGGTTGGAGACCCAGTACTTC. The full variable domain, its missing parts supplied by reference TRBV11-2 and TRBJ2-5, is EAGVAQSPRYKIIEKRQSVAFWCNPISGHATLYWYQQILGQGPKLLIQFQNNGVVDDSQLPKDRFSAERLKGVDSTLKIQPAKLEDSAVYLCASSLTSGGLETQYFGPGTRLLVL.

The CDR3 region has the DNA TGTGCCAGCAGCCCAGGACAGGGGGCGTCCTACGAGCAGTACTTC. It specifies CASSPGQGASYEQYF. The V and J genes are TRBV28 and TRBJ2-7; TRBD1 matches 11 bases. The CDR3 consists of 15 residues. Germline V gene sequence: CDR1 MDHEN, CDR2 SYDVKM. The junction had 5 bases not matched to a gene; V was cut back by 6 bases and J by 1 base.

The chain uses TRBV15 and TRBJ1-1, with 7 bases fitting TRBD1. The CDR3 covers 15 residues. Germline assignment: CDR1 LNHNV and CDR2 YYDKDF (reference sequence). Trimming took 4 bases from V and 1 from J; bases not matched to a gene: 6. DNA for the CDR3: TGTGCCACCAGCACCCCAGGGGGAAGGAACACTGAAGCTTTCTTT. Residues: CATSTPGGRNTEAFF. The variable domain in full, completed from reference TRBV15 and TRBJ1-1, reads DAMVIQNPRYQVTQFGKPVTLSCSQTLNHNVMYWYQQKSSQAPKLLFHYYDKDFNNEADTPDNFQSRRPNTSFCFLDIRSPGLGDTAMYLCATSTPGGRNTEAFFGQGTRLTVV.

This chain uses TRBV7-9 with TRBJ2-7, with D tentatively TRBD1 or TRBD2 (5 bases each). The CDR3 runs 15 residues. Germline lookup yields CDR1 SEHNR and CDR2 FQNEAQ (reference sequence). The V and J ends lost 7 bases and 9 bases respectively, with 25 bases between them. As DNA, the CDR3 is TGTGCCAGCACCTGGTCCCCTCTGGGGGAGACCGGGCAGTACTTC. Protein product: CASTWSPLGETGQYF.

This CDR3 reads CASSVGEWGTDTQYF. The CDR3 nucleotides are TGTGCCAGCAGCGTTGGAGAGTGGGGAACAGATACGCAGTATTTT. The chain links TRBV9 to TRBJ2-3; D call uncertain. Trimming removed 2 bases from V and 3 bases from J, with 13 bases in between. The CDR3 has 15 residues. Germline V lookup: CDR1 SGDLS, CDR2 YYNGEE.

This chain joins TRBV7-2 and TRBJ2-4; D gene uncertain. This CDR3 has 17 amino acids. Trimming pared 5 bases from V and 0 bases from J, leaving 17 bases between. Germline V gene sequence: CDR1 SGHTA, CDR2 FQGNSA. For the CDR3, the DNA is TGTGCCAGCAGCCCTCTAGAAGGGCCAGTAGCCAAAAACATTCAGTACTTC. The encoded protein is CASSPLEGPVAKNIQYF.

This chain uses TRBV18 with TRBJ2-5; D not certain. Between the trimmed V and J ends, which lost 2 bases and 1 base, there was a span of 11 bases. Germline CDR1 is KGHSH and CDR2 is LQKENI. The CDR3 loop spans 15 amino acids. The CDR3 nucleotides are TGTGCCAGCTCACCAACTAAGGACCTCCAAGAGACCCAGTACTTC. It encodes CASSPTKDLQETQYF.

This clone was seen once. Different DNA sequences within this sample yield the same CDR3. The rearrangement joins TRBV15 to TRBJ2-7, with D perhaps TRBD2 (5 bases). Trimming removed 5 bases from V and 4 bases from J, with 12 bases in between. This CDR3 comprises 13 residues. Germline V gene data show CDR1 as LNHNV and CDR2 as YYDKDF (reference sequence). The CDR3, as DNA: TGTGCCACCAGCCCGGACTCATCTTACGAGCAGTACTTC. Encoded protein: CATSPDSSYEQYF.

The chain recombines TRBV4-1 with TRBJ2-7, with TRBD2 matching 12 bases. The V gene's germline CDR1 is MGHRA and CDR2 YSYEKL. The CDR3 covers 15 residues. V was clipped by 3 bases and J by 3 bases; unmatched bases: 3. CDR3 DNA sequence: TGCGCCAGCAGCCATTTGACTAGCGGGGGCTACGAGCAGTACTTC. It specifies CASSHLTSGGYEQYF.

The chain uses TRBV13 and TRBJ2-2; D tentatively fits TRBD1 or TRBD2 (5 bases each). The CDR3 length is 15 residues. Looked up from germline, CDR1 is PRHDT and CDR2 is FYEKMQ (reference sequence). Trimming shortened V by 1 base and J by 7 bases, and 13 bases separated the two germline ends. The CDR3 sequence: CASSLEGTTGGELFF. The CDR3 bases are TGTGCCAGCAGCTTAGAAGGGACGACGGGCGGGGAGCTGTTTTTT. Drawing the rest from reference TRBV13 and TRBJ2-2, the complete variable domain is AAGVIQSPRHLIKEKRETATLKCYPIPRHDTVYWYQQGPGQDPQFLISFYEKMQSDKGSIPDRFSAQQFSDYHSELNMSSLELGDSALYFCASSLEGTTGGELFFGEGSRLTVL.

Note on this clone: Other DNA sequences in the same sample also yield this CDR3. V and J are TRBV7-9 and TRBJ2-2; D gene uncertain. This CDR3 spans 13 amino acids. Trimming cost V 6 bases and J 1 base, with 6 bases left between them. Germline values: CDR1 SEHNR, CDR2 FQNEAQ (reference sequence). The CDR3 sequence is CASSSRNTGELFF. CDR3 DNA sequence: TGTGCCAGCAGTTCGCGGAACACCGGGGAGCTGTTTTTT.